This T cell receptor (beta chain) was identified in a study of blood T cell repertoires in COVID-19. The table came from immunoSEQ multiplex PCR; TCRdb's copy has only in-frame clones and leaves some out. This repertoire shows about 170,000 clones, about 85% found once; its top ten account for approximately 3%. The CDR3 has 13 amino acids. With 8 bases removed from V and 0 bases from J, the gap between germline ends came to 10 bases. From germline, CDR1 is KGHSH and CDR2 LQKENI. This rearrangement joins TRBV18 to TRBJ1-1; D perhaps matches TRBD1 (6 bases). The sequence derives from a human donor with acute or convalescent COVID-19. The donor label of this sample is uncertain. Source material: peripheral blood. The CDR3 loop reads CASETGMNTEAFF. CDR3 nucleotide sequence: TGTGCCAGCGAAACAGGGATGAACACTGAAGCTTTCTTT.